The text below deals with one TCR beta chain. Method: immunoSEQ multiplex PCR; TCRdb's copy keeps in-frame clones and lacks some. Of about 79,000 clones listed, around 90% were seen once; the top ten hold about 0.4%. The entry originates in a study of technical replicates of blood from several donors. V lost 11 bases, J lost 0 bases, and 12 bases stayed unmatched. Germline CDR1 LNHNV, CDR2 YYDKDF (reference sequence). The CDR3 loop spans 16 amino acids. This receptor was identified in a human donor in good health. Some clones in this sample may be carry-over from other donors' samples. The V gene is TRBV15, the J gene TRBJ2-1; TRBD1 matches at 8 bases. The sequenced sample was T cells isolated from PBMCs. CDR3 in amino acids: CAARRITGGSYNEQFF. The CDR3 nucleotides are TGTGCCGCGCGCCGGATTACAGGGGGCTCCTACAATGAGCAGTTCTTC.